A single sample gave rise to the 10 T cell receptor beta chains below, sequenced in a study of blood T cell repertoires in COVID-19 (dated by TCRdb to 2019 to 2021). Library construction relied on the immunoSEQ multiplex PCR assay. TCRdb stores this immuneACCESS table with in-frame sequences only. Part of the clones is absent; in the studies checked, under half of the shortfall reflects unresolved V genes, and no reason is known for the rest. The sample records around 150,000 clones, 82% of which are singletons. The ten top clones hold 9.5% to 11% of the sample. The sample comprised PBMCs or T cells enriched from blood (not recorded which). All receptors come from a man aged 50 to 60 who had recovered from COVID-19.

The DNA of the CDR3 is TGTGCCAGCAGCCAAGACATATCGGGCACTGAAGCTTTCTTT. Protein: CASSQDISGTEAFF. The gene calls are TRBV4-2 and TRBJ1-1; D is uncertain. The CDR3 runs 14 residues. V lost 0 bases, J lost 4 bases, and 9 bases lay in between. The germline CDR1 and CDR2 sequences are LGHNA and YNFKEQ.

V gene TRBV6-5 combines with J gene TRBJ2-2; TRBD2 agrees at 8 bases. V gave up 2 bases and J gave up 4 bases; unmatched junction bases: 6. Germline V gene lookup returns CDR1 MNHEY and CDR2 SVGAGI. This CDR3 contains 16 residues. The chain's CDR3 is CASSYESGGGTGELFF. CDR3 nucleotides: TGTGCCAGCAGTTACGAAAGCGGGGGAGGCACCGGGGAGCTGTTTTTT.

The sample holds a few counts of this clone. This sequence joins TRBV13 and TRBJ2-1; tentatively, D is TRBD2 (6 bases). V shed 2 bases and J shed 2 bases, with 7 bases lying between them. The germline gives CDR1 PRHDT, CDR2 FYEKMQ (reference sequence). The CDR3 totals 14 residues. The CDR3 DNA is TGTGCCAGCAGCTTACGGGGGACCTACAATGAGCAGTTCTTC. Translated: CASSLRGTYNEQFF.

The CDR3 region is CARAGPTGELFF. As DNA, the CDR3 is TGTGCCAGGGCGGGGCCCACCGGGGAGCTGTTTTTT. The chain joins TRBV10-3 to TRBJ2-2, with D tentatively TRBD2 (6 bases). The CDR3 runs to 12 residues. Trimming took 10 bases from V and 4 from J, leaving 10 bases between them. Germline V lookup: CDR1 ENHRY, CDR2 SYGVKD.

The chain uses TRBV3-1 (or the pseudogene TRBV3-2) and TRBJ2-7, with 10 bases fitting TRBD2. The length of the CDR3 is 16 residues. Germline V gene lookup returns CDR1 LGHDT and CDR2 YNNKEL (reference sequence). Trimming took 0 bases from V and 6 from J; bases not matched to a gene: 8. The CDR3: CASSQDLGLAKPEQYF. The CDR3 coding sequence is TGTGCCAGCAGCCAAGACTTGGGACTAGCGAAGCCCGAGCAGTACTTC.

The chain links TRBV5-1 to TRBJ2-7; a possible D gene is TRBD2 (6 bases). Trimming stripped 5 bases from V and 4 bases from J, with 19 bases between. Germline CDR1 reads SGHRS; CDR2 reads YFSETQ. The CDR3 has 15 amino acids. The CDR3 nucleotides are TGCGCCAGCAGTCCCGGGGGTGGGGAAGCTTACGAGCAGTACTTC. The encoded protein is CASSPGGGEAYEQYF.

This clone was detected a few times. The chain links TRBV10-1 to TRBJ1-2, with 9 positions matching TRBD1. The germline V gene has CDR1 WNHNN and CDR2 SYGVQD (reference sequence). The junction had 18 bases not matched to a gene; V was cut back by 2 bases and J by 8 bases. The CDR3 is 18 residues long. In DNA form, the CDR3 reads TGCGCCAGCAGTGAGGTTCCTTACCGGGACAGGGTCATAAAAGGCTACACCTTC. This gives the protein CASSEVPYRDRVIKGYTF.

CDR3 amino acids: CASSFGTSPYEQYF. CDR3 nucleotides: TGTGCCAGCAGCTTCGGGACAAGTCCCTACGAGCAGTACTTC. The rearrangement links TRBV13 to TRBJ2-7, with D possibly being TRBD1 (6 bases). CDR3 length: 14 amino acids. Trimming left V 3 bases short and J 2 bases short, with 11 bases between. Germline CDR1 reads PRHDT; CDR2 reads FYEKMQ (reference sequence).

The V call is TRBV7-2, the J call TRBJ1-2, with TRBD1 identical over 8 bases. The germline V gene encodes CDR1 SGHTA and CDR2 FQGNSA. Losses at the gene ends were 4 bases for V and 7 bases for J; bases not matched to a gene: 8. The CDR3 totals 14 residues. The CDR3 sequence is CASSSRQGSSGYTF. The CDR3 DNA reads TGTGCCAGCAGCTCTAGACAGGGGTCGTCTGGCTACACCTTC.

V is TRBV4-2 and J is TRBJ2-1, with 8 positions matching TRBD2. With V trimmed by 4 bases and J by 4 bases, 12 bases remained unmatched. CDR3 length equals 17 residues. The germline CDR1 and CDR2 sequences are LGHNA and YNFKEQ. Written as DNA, the CDR3 is TGTGCCAGCAGCCCAGATTGGGTGGCGGGAGGTTACAATGAGCAGTTCTTC. Its translation is CASSPDWVAGGYNEQFF.